Shown below are 20 T cell receptor beta chains from a single sample sequenced in a study of prognosis after radiotherapy for stage I lung cancer. Template was genomic DNA; TCR beta CDR3 amplified in two multiplex PCR rounds. Initially, in first-round PCR, primers specific to each TRBV and TRBJ gene were used. TCRdb processed the multiplex PCR reads anew with MiXCR; each CDR3 protein has one entry. The table has 20,000 or so distinct CDR3 sequences, approximately 26% seen once. The sequencing used PBMCs, collected before or after stereotactic body radiation therapy (not recorded which). Receptors were obtained from a donor over 45 with non-small cell lung cancer.

This clonotype was counted many times. The rearrangement uses TRBV6-1 and TRBJ2-2, with TRBD2 identical over 8 bases. This CDR3 has 15 residues. Germline CDR1 and CDR2: MNHNS and SASEGT. V lost 5 bases and J lost 3; bases outside the gene matches: 5. DNA of the CDR3: TGTGCCAGCAGTCTGGCGGGAGGATACACCGGGGAGCTGTTTTTT. Encoded protein: CASSLAGGYTGELFF.

This clonotype appeared many times. This chain links TRBV4-3 with TRBJ2-3, with 7 bases fitting TRBD2. Germline V gene data show CDR1 as LGHNA and CDR2 as YSLEER. The trim removed 1 base at V and 4 bases at J, leaving 11 bases unmatched. This CDR3 comprises 17 residues. The CDR3 spells CASSQAFLAGAPDTQYF. In DNA, the CDR3 is TGCGCCAGCAGCCAAGCCTTCCTTGCGGGAGCCCCAGATACGCAGTATTTT.

This clonotype has ten or more counts. This chain uses TRBV6-6 with TRBJ2-1; 8 bases line up with TRBD1. Germline CDR1 is MNHNY and CDR2 is SVGAGI (reference sequence). This CDR3 spans 16 amino acids. V lost 0 bases and J lost 7; bases outside the gene matches: 8. Written as DNA, the CDR3 is TGTGCCAGCAGTTACTCGGAGACAGGGGTAAGGAATGAGCAGTTCTTC. It yields the protein CASSYSETGVRNEQFF.

This clonotype appeared many times. In nucleotides, the CDR3 is TGTGCCAGCAGCCAGGGGTTCTATGGCTACACCTTC. It yields the protein CASSQGFYGYTF. This chain connects TRBV14 to TRBJ1-2; D call uncertain. Germline V gene sequence: CDR1 SGHDN, CDR2 FVKESK. Trimming left V 3 bases short and J 4 bases short, with 6 bases between. The CDR3 is 12 amino acids.

This clonotype was seen repeatedly, ten times or more. The chain joins TRBV5-5 to TRBJ2-7; D possibly corresponds to TRBD1 (5 bases). The CDR3 extends over 15 amino acids. Between the trimmed V and J ends, which lost 0 bases and 6 bases, there was a span of 16 bases. Germline V gene lookup returns CDR1 SGHKS and CDR2 YYEKEE (reference sequence). In DNA, the CDR3 is TGTGCCAGCAGCTTGGGTGACTGGGCAGGGCCCGAGCAGTACTTC. Its protein product is CASSLGDWAGPEQYF.

This clonotype has a count of ten or more. The chain employs TRBV29-1 and TRBJ2-5; TRBD1 might be the D (6 bases). V was cut by 5 bases and J by 5 bases, with 15 bases left in between. This CDR3 has 13 amino acids. The germline CDR1 and CDR2 sequences are SQVTM and ANQGSEA. The CDR3 DNA follows: TGCAGCGTTTGGGCAGGGGCGTGGGAGACCCAGTACTTC. It codes for CSVWAGAWETQYF.

This clonotype was seen many times. The chain employs TRBV6-9 and TRBJ2-2; unclear D gene. Trimming removed 3 bases from V and 6 bases from J, with 8 bases in between. Per germline, CDR1 MNHGY and CDR2 SVAAGI. This CDR3 contains 13 residues. The DNA for the CDR3 is TGTGCCAGCAGTTACACAAGCGCCGGGGAGCTGTTTTTT. Protein: CASSYTSAGELFF.

There are many counts of this clonotype. The chain joins TRBV3-1 to TRBJ1-2; tentatively, D is TRBD1 (5 bases). The CDR3 has 13 residues. The germline gives CDR1 LGHDT, CDR2 YNNKEL (reference sequence). Trimming took off 3 bases at V and 6 bases at J, with 11 bases between the two ends. CDR3 bases: TGTGCCAGCAGCCACCGGGACCAGAATGGCTACACCTTC. It specifies CASSHRDQNGYTF.

The gene calls are TRBV5-1 and TRBJ2-3; 7 bases fit TRBD2. CDR3 size: 19 residues. V dropped 4 bases and J dropped 2; count of bases not matched to a gene: 19. In germline, CDR1 is SGHRS, CDR2 YFSETQ. The CDR3, as DNA: TGCGCCAGCAGCCCAGCCGGGACTACCGGGATAAGGTTCACAGATACGCAGTATTTT. This translates into CASSPAGTTGIRFTDTQYF.

CDR3 coding DNA: TGTGCCAGCAATGGGTTGGGGGGCAATGAGCAGTTCTTC. It is translated as CASNGLGGNEQFF. V and J are TRBV11-2 and TRBJ2-1, with D possibly being TRBD2 (6 bases). Germline assignment: CDR1 SGHAT and CDR2 FQNNGV. Trimming removed 7 bases from V and 6 bases from J, with 13 bases in between. The CDR3 consists of 13 residues. The full variable domain, in which reference TRBV11-2 and TRBJ2-1 provide the parts outside the CDR3, is EAGVAQSPRYKIIEKRQSVAFWCNPISGHATLYWYQQILGQGPKLLIQFQNNGVVDDSQLPKDRFSAERLKGVDSTLKIQPAKLEDSAVYLCASNGLGGNEQFFGPGTRLTVL.

About this clonotype itself: Only one base separates this from a far larger clonotype, so it likely reflects a read error. V gene TRBV11-2 combines with J gene TRBJ2-7, with a tentative D call TRBD1 (6 bases). Germline V CDR1 and CDR2: SGHAT, FQNNGV. V was clipped by 2 bases and J by 7 bases, with 24 bases between them. The CDR3 is 17 residues long. CDR3 amino acids: CASSLHGVQGIYNEQYF. As DNA, the CDR3 is TGTGCCAGCAGCTTACACGGCGTACAGGGTATCTACAATGAGCAGTACTTC.

Many counts were recorded for this clonotype. The chain uses TRBV27 and TRBJ1-4; TRBD1 agrees at 7 bases. V lost 4 bases, J lost 0 bases, and 11 bases stayed unmatched. Germline V gives CDR1 MNHEY, CDR2 SMNVEV (reference sequence). CDR3 length: 18 residues. In nucleotides, the CDR3 is TGTGCCAGCAGTTCCAACATATGGACAGGAACAACTAATGAAAAACTGTTTTTT. As protein: CASSSNIWTGTTNEKLFF.

This clonotype was seen ten or more times. This sequence joins TRBV11-2 and TRBJ1-3; D is unclear. Germline V gene data show CDR1 as SGHAT and CDR2 as FQNNGV. V was clipped by 8 bases and J by 2 bases, with 10 bases between them. The CDR3 length is 13 residues. CDR3 DNA: TGTGCCAGCCGCCGAGCAGCTGGAAACACCATATATTTT. This sequence encodes CASRRAAGNTIYF.

With respect to this clonotype: A single base is all that separates this from a far larger clone, so a read error is likely. The rearrangement uses TRBV20-1 and TRBJ2-1, with 7 nucleotides matching TRBD1. Losses at the gene ends were 4 bases for V and 10 bases for J; bases not matched to a gene: 16. Germline CDR1 reads DFQATT; CDR2 reads SNEGSKA (reference sequence). CDR3 length: 15 residues. CDR3 residues: CSATHRDSVTYEQFF. CDR3 coding DNA: TGCAGTGCTACCCACCGGGACAGTGTTACCTACGAGCAGTTCTTC.

This clonotype appeared a few times. The chain is built from TRBV5-4 and TRBJ1-3; D gene unclear. This CDR3 is 15 amino acids long. CDR1 is SGHNT and CDR2 is YYREEE in the germline V gene (reference sequence). V shed 4 bases and J shed 0 bases, with 11 bases lying between them. CDR3 bases: TGTGCCAGCAGCCCGTCTCTAAGCTCTGGAAACACCATATATTTT. Its protein is CASSPSLSSGNTIYF.

About this clonotype itself: At one boundary the junction diverges from the germline segment, which might be a read error. The chain recombines TRBV6-1 with TRBJ1-5, with D possibly TRBD1 on 6 matching bases. This CDR3 has 14 residues. CDR1 is MNHNS and CDR2 is SASEGT in the germline V gene. This CDR3 reads CASSVAGEGHPLHF. For the CDR3, the DNA is TGTGCCAGCAGTGTGGCAGGGGAAGGCCATCCCCTGCATTTT.

This clonotype was seen ten or more times. The rearrangement joins TRBV18 to TRBJ1-1; a possible D gene is TRBD1 (5 bases). The germline V gene encodes CDR1 KGHSH and CDR2 LQKENI. The CDR3 covers 13 residues. Trimming left V 3 bases short and J 5 bases short, with 10 bases between. CDR3 protein: CASSPIRQTEAFF. CDR3 sequence (DNA): TGTGCCAGCTCACCTATAAGACAGACTGAAGCTTTCTTT.

The chain's CDR3 is CAQEGGVHEQYF. In DNA form, the CDR3 reads TGTGCCCAGGAAGGGGGAGTGCACGAGCAGTACTTC. The genes are TRBV28 and TRBJ2-7; tentative D call: TRBD1 (6 bases). This CDR3 is 12 amino acids long. The germline CDR1 and CDR2 sequences are MDHEN and SYDVKM. Trimming stripped 11 bases from V and 5 bases from J, with 16 bases between.

In the case of this clonotype: The junction shows a germline mismatch at one end, possibly a read error. This sequence joins TRBV7-9 and TRBJ2-1; 8 bases line up with TRBD2. Germline V gene sequence: CDR1 SEHNR, CDR2 FQNEAQ (reference sequence). This CDR3 is 15 amino acids long. Written as DNA, the CDR3 is TGTGCCAGCAGCTTAGCGGGCGGGAGGAGGGGTCAGCAGTCCTTC. Amino acid sequence: CASSLAGGRRGQQSF.

This clonotype was counted many times. The CDR3 is CASSNAGQGEDTIYF. The DNA for the CDR3 is TGTGCCAGTAGCAACGCTGGACAGGGGGAAGACACCATATATTTT. The V call is TRBV7-9, the J call TRBJ1-3, with 10 bases fitting TRBD1. The CDR3 extends over 15 amino acids. The V and J ends lost 9 bases and 8 bases, in that order; junction bases with no gene match: 13. Germline V lookup: CDR1 SEHNR, CDR2 FQNEAQ (reference sequence).